These 22 T cell receptor beta chains originate from one sample sequenced in a study of technical replicates of blood from several donors. The protocol was immunoSEQ multiplex PCR, while the TCRdb copy is restricted to in-frame clones and leaves out a portion. The table lists roughly 80,000 clones, 85% to 95% of them singletons. The sample comprised T cells isolated from PBMCs. The receptors come from a human donor in good health.

J is TRBJ1-1 and V is TRBV11-3; D possibly corresponds to TRBD1 (6 bases). The V end was cut by 1 base, the J end by 4 bases, with 7 bases between. In germline, CDR1 is SGHNT, CDR2 YENEEA. The CDR3 consists of 13 residues. The CDR3, as DNA: TGTGCCAGCAGCTTAGGGGGGCCCACTGAAGCTTTCTTT. Protein sequence: CASSLGGPTEAFF.

The chain carries TRBV29-1 and TRBJ1-1; a weak D match, TRBD1 (6 bases). V lost 2 bases and J 9 bases, leaving 16 bases between the germline ends. The CDR3 is 13 residues long. Germline CDR1 reads SQVTM; CDR2 reads ANQGSEA. Written as DNA, the CDR3 is TGCAGCGTTGAAAGGGGGGGGAGGGAAAAAGCTTTCTTT. It yields the protein CSVERGGREKAFF.

The rearrangement uses TRBV7-3 and TRBJ1-5; D not resolved. This CDR3 is 14 amino acids long. Trimming cost V 5 bases and J 5 bases, with 13 bases left between them. CDR1 and CDR2 (germline): SGHTA, FQGTGA. The CDR3 coding sequence is TGTGCCAGCAGCAATACAAGAACCTATCAGCCCCAGCATTTT. Its protein is CASSNTRTYQPQHF.

The chain recombines TRBV12-5 with TRBJ1-5; tentative D call: TRBD1 (5 bases). The CDR3 has 16 residues. Trimming stripped 1 base from V and 0 bases from J, with 10 bases between. From germline, CDR1 is LGHNT and CDR2 FRNRAP. CDR3 region: CASGLARQNSNQPQHF. DNA of the CDR3: TGTGCTAGTGGTTTGGCCCGACAGAATAGCAATCAGCCCCAGCATTTT.

The chain is built from TRBV5-1 and TRBJ1-1; tentative D call: TRBD1 (5 bases). V dropped 2 bases and J dropped 3 bases, with 14 bases sitting between them. This CDR3 contains 15 residues. CDR1 is SGHRS and CDR2 is YFSETQ in the germline V gene. The CDR3 coding sequence is TGCGCCAGCAGCTTTCAGGACACCGGAGACACTGAAGCTTTCTTT. Translating it yields CASSFQDTGDTEAFF. The full variable domain, its missing parts supplied by reference TRBV5-1 and TRBJ1-1, is KAGVTQTPRYLIKTRGQQVTLSCSPISGHRSVSWYQQTPGQGLQFLFEYFSETQRNKGNFPGRFSGRQFSNSRSEMNVSTLELGDSALYLCASSFQDTGDTEAFFGQGTRLTVV.

This chain links TRBV4-3 with TRBJ2-1; tentatively, D is TRBD2 (5 bases). V lost 0 bases and J lost 8, with 8 bases in between. The CDR3 loop spans 13 amino acids. Germline V gives CDR1 LGHNA, CDR2 YSLEER. The CDR3, as DNA: TGCGCCAGCAGCCAAGATCGAGGGTATGAGCAGTTCTTC. This gives the protein CASSQDRGYEQFF.

The chain is built from TRBV7-8 and TRBJ2-3; 12 positions agree with TRBD2. Looked up from germline, CDR1 is SGHVS and CDR2 is FQNEAQ. CDR3 length: 17 residues. Trimming removed 5 bases from V and 4 bases from J; junction bases left unmatched: 10. The CDR3 sequence: CASSPTSGRYRADTQYF. For the CDR3, the DNA is TGTGCCAGCAGCCCGACTAGCGGGAGATACCGGGCAGATACGCAGTATTTT. The full variable domain, in which reference TRBV7-8 and TRBJ2-3 provide the parts outside the CDR3, is GAGVSQSPRYKVAKRGQDVALRCDPISGHVSLFWYQQALGQGPEFLTYFQNEAQLDKSGLPSDRFFAERPEGSVSTLKIQRTQQEDSAVYLCASSPTSGRYRADTQYFGPGTRLTVL.

Regarding this clone: No DNA is shown, since the ends of the CDR3 on it are uncertain; the CDR3 is the one TCRdb lists. The chain recombines TRBV7-9 with TRBJ1-1. The CDR3 region is 17 residues in length, termini included. CDR1 SEHNR and CDR2 FQNEAQ come from the germline V gene (reference sequence). The CDR3 loop is CASSYSGQGGVNTEAFF.

The V and J genes are TRBV11-3 and TRBJ2-7; 7 bases are shared with TRBD1. CDR1 is SGHNT and CDR2 is YENEEA in the germline V gene. With 5 bases clipped from V and 6 bases from J, the junction kept 13 bases outside the gene matches. The CDR3 is 15 residues long. This chain's CDR3 is CASSIRQGPHSEQYF. CDR3 bases: TGTGCCAGCAGCATCAGACAGGGTCCCCATAGCGAGCAGTACTTC.

The V and J genes are TRBV28 and TRBJ1-5; D gene unclear. The ends were cut back, 5 bases at V and 3 bases at J, with 5 bases in the middle. Germline V gene lookup returns CDR1 MDHEN and CDR2 SYDVKM. This CDR3 region has 12 residues. CDR3 DNA: TGTGCCAGCAGTCGAGACAATCAGCCCCAGCATTTT. It specifies CASSRDNQPQHF.

The chain uses TRBV27 and TRBJ2-5; D remains unclear. V was shortened by 4 bases and J by 1 base, with 7 bases between the two germline ends. The length of the CDR3 is 13 residues. CDR1 and CDR2 from the germline V gene are MNHEY and SMNVEV (reference sequence). CDR3 protein: CASSSPFQETQYF. CDR3 sequence (DNA): TGTGCCAGCAGTTCCCCCTTCCAAGAGACCCAGTACTTC.

The V call is TRBV7-9, the J call TRBJ2-1, with TRBD2 matching 7 bases. The CDR3 is 14 amino acids. Per the germline V gene, CDR1 is SEHNR and CDR2 is FQNEAQ (reference sequence). V trimming: 5 bases; J trimming: 8 bases; junction bases outside the gene matches: 9. CDR3 amino acids: CASSPVAGVHEQFF. In DNA, the CDR3 is TGTGCCAGCAGCCCCGTAGCGGGTGTACATGAGCAGTTCTTC.

The V and J genes are TRBV11-2 and TRBJ1-2; TRBD1 matches at 9 bases. Germline-derived CDR1 and CDR2 are SGHAT and FQNNGV. The CDR3 spans 13 residues. Trimming at V came to 1 base and at J to 10 bases, leaving 4 bases not matched to a gene. This chain's CDR3 is CASSLVGQGTYTF. CDR3 nucleotides: TGTGCCAGCAGCTTAGTAGGACAGGGGACCTACACCTTC.

This clone was seen only once. This chain joins TRBV27 and TRBJ1-2; TRBD1 agrees at 9 bases. This CDR3 contains 14 residues. The germline gives CDR1 MNHEY, CDR2 SMNVEV (reference sequence). After removal of 5 bases from V and 5 bases from J, the junction contained 6 bases not matched to a gene. CDR3 loop: CASSPTGGAYGYTF. CDR3 DNA sequence: TGTGCCAGCAGTCCTACAGGGGGCGCTTATGGCTACACCTTC.

The rearrangement links TRBV7-9 to TRBJ2-1; TRBD2 agrees at 10 bases. Germline V CDR1 and CDR2: SEHNR, FQNEAQ (reference sequence). This CDR3 has 16 amino acids. V gave up 2 bases and J gave up 2 bases; unmatched junction bases: 3. CDR3 coding DNA: TGTGCCAGCAGCTTAATAAGCGGGAGGGCCTACAATGAGCAGTTCTTC. It codes for CASSLISGRAYNEQFF.

In its sample, this clone was seen once. The chain carries TRBV9 and TRBJ2-5; no clear D. Germline CDR1 SGDLS, CDR2 YYNGEE. The CDR3 sequence is 13 residues long. V was trimmed by 0 bases and J by 3 bases, leaving 6 bases between them. The chain's CDR3 is CASSVGPEETQYF. For the CDR3, the DNA is TGTGCCAGCAGCGTAGGCCCAGAAGAGACCCAGTACTTC.

The rearrangement joins TRBV4-1 to TRBJ2-3; 13 bases line up with TRBD2. The CDR3 runs 18 residues. The germline V gene encodes CDR1 MGHRA and CDR2 YSYEKL. The V and J ends lost 1 base and 5 bases, in that order; junction bases with no gene match: 9. Written as DNA, the CDR3 is TGCGCCAGCAGCCAAGCGCCTACTAGCGGGAGGGCTGGAGATACGCAGTATTTT. Amino acid sequence: CASSQAPTSGRAGDTQYF.

This rearrangement joins TRBV6-1 to TRBJ2-3; no reliable D call. Germline V gene sequence: CDR1 MNHNS, CDR2 SASEGT. Trimming took off 2 bases at V and 3 bases at J, with 15 bases between the two ends. CDR3 size: 16 residues. CDR3 DNA: TGTGCCAGCAGTGAATTTAGTAACAGAGAGACAGATACGCAGTATTTT. Translated: CASSEFSNRETDTQYF.

V and J are TRBV5-1 and TRBJ1-1; D is unresolved. The CDR3 has 16 residues. From germline, CDR1 is SGHRS and CDR2 YFSETQ. Between the trimmed V and J ends, which lost 3 bases and 2 bases, there was a span of 17 bases. CDR3 sequence (DNA): TGCGCCAGCAGCTCTCCAACACCTCACAGTAACACTGAAGCTTTCTTT. It specifies CASSSPTPHSNTEAFF.

This clone has a single count. The chain employs TRBV2 and TRBJ1-2; D possibly corresponds to TRBD1 (6 bases). The CDR3 runs to 14 residues. Between the trimmed V and J ends, which lost 10 bases and 4 bases, there was a span of 19 bases. CDR1 is SNHLY and CDR2 is FYNNEI in the germline V gene. Here the CDR3 DNA reads TGTGCCATTCCTTTCCGGGACACCAGCTATGGCTACACCTTC. Translated: CAIPFRDTSYGYTF.

This chain joins TRBV6-4 and TRBJ2-1; 13 bases fit TRBD2. The ends lost 6 bases at V and 7 bases at J; junction bases unmatched: 6. Germline V lookup: CDR1 MRHNA, CDR2 SNTAGT. The CDR3 has 15 residues. CDR3 coding DNA: TGTGCCAGCAGGCCGACTAGCGGGAGGCAGAATGAGCAGTTCTTC. Translating it yields CASRPTSGRQNEQFF.

The chain recombines TRBV2 with TRBJ2-7; 9 bases map to TRBD1. Germline CDR1 SNHLY, CDR2 FYNNEI. J was trimmed by 3 bases and V by 3 bases; bases with no gene match: 3. The CDR3 has 14 amino acids. The CDR3 spells CASSDGTGYYEQYF. CDR3 bases: TGTGCCAGCAGTGATGGGACAGGGTACTACGAGCAGTACTTC.